A selection of T cell receptor beta chains follows, all from one sample in a study of cytomegalovirus exposure and HLA in healthy donors. Sequencing used immunoSEQ multiplex PCR; TCRdb keeps in-frame clones, though not all of them. The sample gives 150,000 or so clones, about 70% of which show up once; around 9.3% is in the top ten. Material for sequencing was PBMCs. The receptors stem from a man younger than 45 in good health and CMV-seropositive. CDR3s include the opening cysteine and the closing phenylalanine or tryptophan. Fields, in order: V gene, J gene, clone size, D gene, CDR3 protein, CDR3 DNA. D genes are given only for firm matches. Clone sizes are given selectively: once, few, many, or a class where the clone is expanded.

V gene: TRBV4-1; J gene: TRBJ2-2; clone size: few; D gene: TRBD2; CDR3 protein: CASSRAAGGGTGELFF; CDR3 DNA: TGCGCCAGCAGCCGGGCGGCGGGGGGGGGCACCGGGGAGCTGTTTTTT
V gene: TRBV5-1; J gene: TRBJ2-3; clone size: .; D gene: .; CDR3 protein: CATKLFENTQYF; CDR3 DNA: TGCGCCACCAAACTATTTGAGAATACGCAGTATTTT
V gene: TRBV6-5; J gene: TRBJ2-1; clone size: .; D gene: TRBD1; CDR3 protein: CASSYSGTGEQFF; CDR3 DNA: TGTGCCAGCAGTTACTCCGGGACAGGCGAGCAGTTCTTC
V gene: TRBV28; J gene: TRBJ2-7; clone size: .; D gene: .; CDR3 protein: CASSNFFGTTYEQYF; CDR3 DNA: TGTGCCAGCAGTAACTTCTTCGGGACAACCTACGAGCAGTACTTC
V gene: TRBV28; J gene: TRBJ1-5; clone size: .; D gene: .; CDR3 protein: CASSLNEAYSNQPQHF; CDR3 DNA: TGTGCCAGCAGTTTAAACGAGGCCTATAGCAATCAGCCCCAGCATTTT
V gene: TRBV7-3; J gene: TRBJ2-7; clone size: .; D gene: TRBD1; CDR3 protein: CASSLRGTGEDEQYF; CDR3 DNA: TGTGCCAGCAGCTTAAGAGGGACAGGGGAGGACGAGCAGTACTTC
V gene: TRBV7-7; J gene: TRBJ2-5; clone size: .; D gene: TRBD2; CDR3 protein: CASSSGLAGQETQYF; CDR3 DNA: TGTGCTAGCAGCTCAGGACTAGCGGGCCAAGAGACCCAGTACTTC
V gene: TRBV9; J gene: TRBJ2-1; clone size: .; D gene: TRBD2; CDR3 protein: CASSRRGLAGVSTYNEQFF; CDR3 DNA: TGTGCCAGCAGTCGCCGGGGACTAGCGGGAGTATCAACCTACAATGAGCAGTTCTTC
V gene: TRBV5-6; J gene: TRBJ2-7; clone size: .; D gene: .; CDR3 protein: CASSLGHFTTYEQYF; CDR3 DNA: TGTGCCAGCAGCTTGGGCCATTTTACAACCTACGAGCAGTACTTC
V gene: TRBV7-9; J gene: TRBJ1-2; clone size: .; D gene: TRBD1; CDR3 protein: CASSAGTDSSIGYTF; CDR3 DNA: TGTGCCAGCAGCGCCGGGACAGACTCTTCTATTGGCTACACCTTC
V gene: TRBV14; J gene: TRBJ2-7; clone size: .; D gene: .; CDR3 protein: CAGSQPGLSYEQYF; CDR3 DNA: TGTGCCGGCAGCCAACCAGGTCTCTCCTACGAGCAGTACTTC
V gene: TRBV27; J gene: TRBJ2-2; clone size: few; D gene: TRBD2; CDR3 protein: CASSPRRTSGSTGELFF; CDR3 DNA: TGTGCCAGCAGTCCCCGCCGGACTAGCGGGAGTACCGGGGAGCTGTTTTTT
V gene: TRBV2; J gene: TRBJ2-2; clone size: .; D gene: TRBD2; CDR3 protein: CASSGLAINTGELFF; CDR3 DNA: TGTGCCAGCAGTGGACTAGCAATCAACACCGGGGAGCTGTTTTTT
V gene: TRBV27; J gene: TRBJ2-7; clone size: .; D gene: TRBD1; CDR3 protein: CASRTGGIDEQYF; CDR3 DNA: TGTGCCAGCCGAACAGGGGGAATCGACGAGCAGTACTTC
V gene: TRBV7-2; J gene: TRBJ2-5; clone size: .; D gene: .; CDR3 protein: CASSLVTEQETQYF; CDR3 DNA: TGTGCCAGCAGCTTAGTGACAGAACAAGAGACCCAGTACTTC
V gene: TRBV11-2; J gene: TRBJ1-3; clone size: .; D gene: TRBD1; CDR3 protein: CASSSSDRGAGNTIYF; CDR3 DNA: TGTGCCAGCAGCTCATCGGACAGGGGAGCTGGAAACACCATATATTTT
V gene: TRBV11-2; J gene: TRBJ1-1; clone size: .; D gene: .; CDR3 protein: CASSLGRGTEAFF; CDR3 DNA: TGTGCCAGCAGCTTAGGTAGGGGGACTGAAGCTTTCTTT
V gene: TRBV4-2; J gene: TRBJ2-5; clone size: .; D gene: TRBD2; CDR3 protein: CASSQDLWLAGGETQYF; CDR3 DNA: TGTGCCAGCAGCCAAGATTTGTGGCTAGCGGGAGGAGAGACCCAGTACTTC
V gene: TRBV18; J gene: TRBJ1-5; clone size: .; D gene: .; CDR3 protein: CASSPPGGNQPQHF; CDR3 DNA: TGTGCCAGCTCACCACCCGGAGGCAATCAGCCCCAGCATTTT
V gene: TRBV7-9; J gene: TRBJ1-1; clone size: .; D gene: .; CDR3 protein: CASSLREDTEAFF; CDR3 DNA: TGTGCCAGCAGCTTAAGGGAGGACACTGAAGCTTTCTTT
V gene: TRBV10-1; J gene: TRBJ1-1; clone size: .; D gene: .; CDR3 protein: CASSQGGLPPFF; CDR3 DNA: TGCGCCAGCAGTCAAGGCGGACTTCCCCCCTTCTTT
V gene: TRBV4-1; J gene: TRBJ2-1; clone size: .; D gene: .; CDR3 protein: CASSQDPSSYNEQFF; CDR3 DNA: TGCGCCAGCAGCCAAGACCCCAGCTCCTACAATGAGCAGTTCTTC
V gene: TRBV5-1; J gene: TRBJ2-5; clone size: .; D gene: .; CDR3 protein: CASSLGAQRETQYF; CDR3 DNA: TGCGCCAGCAGCTTGGGGGCCCAAAGGGAGACCCAGTACTTC
V gene: TRBV11-3; J gene: TRBJ1-1; clone size: .; D gene: .; CDR3 protein: CASSSRAANTEAFF; CDR3 DNA: TGTGCCAGCAGCTCGAGGGCGGCGAACACTGAAGCTTTCTTT
V gene: TRBV7-2; J gene: TRBJ1-2; clone size: .; D gene: .; CDR3 protein: CASSPPTGGGYGYTF; CDR3 DNA: TGTGCCAGCAGCCCCCCGACAGGAGGAGGCTATGGCTACACCTTC
V gene: TRBV5-1; J gene: TRBJ1-5; clone size: .; D gene: .; CDR3 protein: CASSLDGQVGGNQPQHF; CDR3 DNA: TGCGCCAGCAGCTTGGATGGGCAAGTCGGGGGCAATCAGCCCCAGCATTTT
V gene: TRBV6-1; J gene: TRBJ2-5; clone size: once; D gene: TRBD2; CDR3 protein: CASSEFSSGLRETQYF; CDR3 DNA: TGTGCCAGCAGTGAATTCTCTAGCGGGCTTAGAGAGACCCAGTACTTC
V gene: TRBV19; J gene: TRBJ1-1; clone size: .; D gene: TRBD1; CDR3 protein: CASSPQGTRVTEAFF; CDR3 DNA: TGTGCCAGTAGTCCACAGGGGACCAGGGTAACTGAAGCTTTCTTT
V gene: TRBV28; J gene: TRBJ1-1; clone size: .; D gene: TRBD1; CDR3 protein: CASQRPGQGASRTEAFF; CDR3 DNA: TGTGCCAGCCAGAGACCGGGACAGGGGGCATCTAGGACTGAAGCTTTCTTT